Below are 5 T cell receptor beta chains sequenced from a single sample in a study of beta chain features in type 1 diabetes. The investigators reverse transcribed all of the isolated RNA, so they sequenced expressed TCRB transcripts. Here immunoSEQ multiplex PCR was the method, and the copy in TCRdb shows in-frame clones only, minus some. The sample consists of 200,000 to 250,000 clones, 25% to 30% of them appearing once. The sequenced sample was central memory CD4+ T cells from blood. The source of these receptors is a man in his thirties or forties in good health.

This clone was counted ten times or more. In DNA form, the CDR3 reads TGTGCCAGCAGCTTGACTAGCGGGAACAATGAGCAGTTCTTC. It encodes CASSLTSGNNEQFF. The genes are TRBV7-2 and TRBJ2-1; 11 positions agree with TRBD2. The CDR3 sequence is 14 residues long. The ends lost 3 bases at V and 5 bases at J; junction bases unmatched: 0. Germline-derived CDR1 and CDR2 are SGHTA and FQGNSA.

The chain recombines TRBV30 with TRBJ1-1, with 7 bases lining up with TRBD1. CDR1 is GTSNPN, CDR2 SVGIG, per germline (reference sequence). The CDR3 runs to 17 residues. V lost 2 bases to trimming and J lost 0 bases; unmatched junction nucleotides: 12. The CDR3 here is CAWSPKLGTAMNTEAFF. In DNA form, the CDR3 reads TGTGCCTGGAGTCCGAAACTCGGGACAGCCATGAACACTGAAGCTTTCTTT.

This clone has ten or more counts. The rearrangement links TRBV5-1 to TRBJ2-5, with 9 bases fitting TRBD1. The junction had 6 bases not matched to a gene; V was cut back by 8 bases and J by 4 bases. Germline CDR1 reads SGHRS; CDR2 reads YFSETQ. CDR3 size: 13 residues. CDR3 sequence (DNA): TGCGCCAGTTCGGACAGGGGTGGAGAGACCCAGTACTTC. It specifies CASSDRGGETQYF.

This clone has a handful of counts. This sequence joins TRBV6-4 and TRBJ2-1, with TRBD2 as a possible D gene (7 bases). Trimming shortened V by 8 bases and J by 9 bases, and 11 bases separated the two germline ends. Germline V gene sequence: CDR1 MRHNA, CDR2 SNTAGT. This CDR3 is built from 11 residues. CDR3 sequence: CASSRGGEQFF. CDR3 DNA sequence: TGTGCCAGCTCGAGGGGGGGTGAGCAGTTCTTC.

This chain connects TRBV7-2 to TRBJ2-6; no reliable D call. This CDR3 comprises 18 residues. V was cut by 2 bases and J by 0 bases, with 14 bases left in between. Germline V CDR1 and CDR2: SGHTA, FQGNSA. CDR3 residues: CASSLYSLAVSGANVLTF. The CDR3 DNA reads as TGTGCCAGCAGCTTATATTCACTTGCGGTCTCTGGGGCCAACGTCCTGACTTTC.